This T cell receptor (beta chain) was retrieved from a study of somatic mutations in cytotoxic T cells in rheumatoid arthritis. Germline values: CDR1 SGHDT, CDR2 YYEEEE. J lost 8 bases, V lost 3 bases, and 11 bases had no gene match. The CDR3 is 15 residues long. The protocol was immunoSEQ multiplex PCR, while the TCRdb copy is restricted to in-frame clones and leaves out a portion. The profile shows about 19,000 clones, about four fifths of them singletons. Sequenced material: CD8+ T cells sorted from blood. The TCR sequence derives from a man between 18 and 29 years old with rheumatoid arthritis. The rearrangement uses TRBV5-6 and TRBJ2-1, with 7 bases aligning to TRBD2. CDR3 nucleotide sequence: TGTGCCAGCAGCTGGGGGGGACTTCTTATGCATGAGCAGTTCTTC. It encodes CASSWGGLLMHEQFF.